This T cell receptor (beta chain) was found in a study of blood T cell repertoires in COVID-19. Profiling relied on immunoSEQ multiplex PCR, and the TCRdb table lists in-frame clones only, not all of them. This sample has about 280,000 clones, with over 75% found just once. Per the germline V gene, CDR1 is PRHDT and CDR2 is FYEKMQ (reference sequence). This CDR3 spans 18 amino acids. V lost 6 bases, J lost 0 bases, and 12 bases stayed unmatched. The rearrangement joins TRBV13 to TRBJ2-3, with 10 nucleotides matching TRBD2. The clonotype was recovered from a man aged 45-65 years with active or convalescent COVID-19. Sequencing used peripheral blood. CDR3 sequence: CASSTRNSGRRSTDTQYF. The CDR3 DNA reads as TGTGCCAGCAGTACCCGAAATAGCGGGAGGAGGAGCACAGATACGCAGTATTTT.